This T cell receptor beta chain derives from a study of spatial heterogeneity in lung cancer. Study-level information: Among detected sequences, beta-chain ones consistently exceeded alpha-chain ones in number.

MiXCR was run by TCRdb on the 5' RACE reads, yielding one entry per CDR3 protein. This table holds fewer than 15,000 distinct CDR3 sequences, about 3.9% found once. With regard to this clonotype: Since the library was made to target alpha chains, this beta chain is a stray read and its abundance is not meaningful.

The V and J ends lost 6 bases and 9 bases, in that order; junction bases with no gene match: 4. CDR3 length: 14 residues. CDR1 MDHEN and CDR2 SYDVKM come from the germline V gene. Noted time point: sample taken at primary tumor resection. From tumor, nontumor lung or frozen PBMC, whole RNA was taken unsorted for sequencing. Sequencing used PBMCs, obtained at surgery. The receptor was derived from a male donor with early-stage non-small cell lung cancer. The rearrangement joins TRBV28 to TRBJ2-1; 14 nucleotides agree with TRBD2. This CDR3 is CASREGTSGSEQFF. The CDR3 DNA reads TGTGCCAGCAGGGAAGGGACTAGCGGGAGTGAGCAGTTCTTC.